This T cell receptor beta chain was sequenced in a study of monozygotic twins with inflammatory bowel disease. The study, taken as a whole, reports: In the analysis, different T cell subtypes could not be told apart.

This CDR3 region has 14 residues. Per germline, CDR1 SGDLS and CDR2 YYNGEE. TCR libraries were prepared from roughly 3,700 ng total RNA each. Template switching introduced UMIs that contain a 6-nucleotide sample barcode. Nested PCRs (about 17 and 10 cycles, two total) were applied to TCRalpha and TCRbeta cDNA. Each CDR3 protein gets one entry in TCRdb, which reprocessed the 5' RACE reads and gives no DNA. The repertoire table contains over 350,000 distinct CDR3 sequences. For this clonotype: Its cognate antigen is unknown.

This TCR derives from a human donor with ulcerative colitis or Crohn's disease, or a healthy co-twin of an affected twin (not recorded which). The chain combines TRBV9 with TRBJ1-1. Material: blood. CDR3 residues: CASSVVSGSTEAFF.